These T cell receptor beta chains were read from a single sample in a study of cytomegalovirus exposure and HLA in healthy donors. The data were produced by immunoSEQ multiplex PCR, yet TCRdb's version contains in-frame clones alone and is incomplete. The sample consists of some 85,000 clones, 95% to 96% of them appearing once. The sequencing sample was made of PBMCs. Receptors were obtained from a woman under 30 in good health and CMV-seronegative. The CDR3 runs from the conserved cysteine through the conserved F or W. Clone size, where shown, is once, few, many, or a class for clones that have expanded.

v_gene,abundance,CDR3aa
TRBV7-9,.,CASSTGTASYEQYF
TRBV7-9,.,CASSPPSTDTQYF
TRBV10-3,.,CAISVRGEETQYF
TRBV7-9,.,CASSFVEQFF
TRBV29-1,.,CSRAPRTSGRESRVTHSYEQYF
TRBV6-1,.,CASSGLADTGELFF
TRBV10-3,.,CAISEEGRGAHGYTF
TRBV6-5,.,CASSYGLAGASETQYF
TRBV6-5,.,CASSEQGWYEQYF
TRBV2,few,CASSHRRLYEQYF
TRBV7-9,.,CASSLIGLGGEETQYF
TRBV11-2,.,CASSPTGTWEEQFF
TRBV7-6,.,CASSLLTGLAGGPLDEQFF
TRBV5-1,.,CASSLSGDGGYTF
TRBV14,few,CASSQFGTGSSYEQYF
TRBV15,.,CATSISRGRLEKLFF
TRBV7-9,.,CASSLATGARNEQFF
TRBV4-1,.,CASSDTSGRETQYF
TRBV7-2,few,CASSPAGTSGRKTQYF
TRBV19,.,CASSMRTGTTVSPLHF
TRBV5-1,.,CASSFVDRYNEQFF
TRBV18,.,CASRKDFSPYNEQFF
TRBV14,.,CASSQAGDTEAFF
TRBV5-1,.,CASSVLAGVSYEQYF
TRBV13,.,CASSLGRASGALPEQFF
TRBV29-1,.,CSVEGPAHEQFF
TRBV5-1,.,CASSSEAGLPTDTQYF
TRBV4-1,.,CASSQVYSGSGVHTQYF